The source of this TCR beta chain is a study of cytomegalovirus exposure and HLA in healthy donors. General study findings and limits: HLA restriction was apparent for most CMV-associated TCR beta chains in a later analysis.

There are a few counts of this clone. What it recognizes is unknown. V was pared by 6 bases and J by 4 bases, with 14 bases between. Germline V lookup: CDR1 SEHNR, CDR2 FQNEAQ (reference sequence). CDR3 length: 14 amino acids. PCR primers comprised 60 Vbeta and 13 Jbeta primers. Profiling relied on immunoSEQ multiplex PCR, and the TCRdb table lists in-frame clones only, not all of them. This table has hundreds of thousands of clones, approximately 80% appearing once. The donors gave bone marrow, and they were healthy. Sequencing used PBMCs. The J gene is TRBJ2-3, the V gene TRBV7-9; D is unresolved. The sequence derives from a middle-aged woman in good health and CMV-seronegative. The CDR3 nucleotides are TGTGCCAGCAGTTCCCCTTCGGCGGCAGATACGCAGTATTTT. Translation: CASSSPSAADTQYF.